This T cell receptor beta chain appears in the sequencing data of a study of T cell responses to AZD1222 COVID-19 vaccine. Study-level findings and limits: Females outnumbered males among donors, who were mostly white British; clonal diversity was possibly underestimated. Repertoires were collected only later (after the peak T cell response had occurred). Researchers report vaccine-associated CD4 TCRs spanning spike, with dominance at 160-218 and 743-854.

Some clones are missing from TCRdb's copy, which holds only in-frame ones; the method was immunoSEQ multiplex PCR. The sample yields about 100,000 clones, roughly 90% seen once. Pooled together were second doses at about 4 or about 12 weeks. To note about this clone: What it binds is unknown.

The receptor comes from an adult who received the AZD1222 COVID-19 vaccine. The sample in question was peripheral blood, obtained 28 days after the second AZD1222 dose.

The CDR3 region has the DNA TGTGCCAGCACCTCCGGAGGGACAAATAATGAAAAACTGTTTTTT. Residues: CASTSGGTNNEKLFF. The gene calls are TRBV6-5 and TRBJ1-4; a possible D gene is TRBD1 (6 bases). The V gene lost 7 bases and the J gene lost 4 bases, with 16 bases spanning the gap. The germline CDR1 and CDR2 sequences are MNHEY and SVGAGI. This CDR3 spans 15 amino acids.